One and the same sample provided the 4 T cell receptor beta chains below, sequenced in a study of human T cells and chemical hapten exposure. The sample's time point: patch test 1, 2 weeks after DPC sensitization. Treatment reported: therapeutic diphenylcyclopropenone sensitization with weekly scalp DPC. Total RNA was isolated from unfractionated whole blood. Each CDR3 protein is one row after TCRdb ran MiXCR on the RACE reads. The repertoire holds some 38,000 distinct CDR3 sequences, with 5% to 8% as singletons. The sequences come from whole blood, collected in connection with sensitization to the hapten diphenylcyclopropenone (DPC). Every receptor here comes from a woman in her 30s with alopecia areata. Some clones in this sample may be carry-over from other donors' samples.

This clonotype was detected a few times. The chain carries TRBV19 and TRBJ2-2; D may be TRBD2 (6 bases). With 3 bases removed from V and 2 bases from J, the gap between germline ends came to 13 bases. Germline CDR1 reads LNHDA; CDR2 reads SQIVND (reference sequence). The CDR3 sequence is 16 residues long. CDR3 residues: CASSIDGGRNTGELFF. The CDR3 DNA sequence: TGTGCCAGTAGTATCGACGGGGGACGCAACACCGGGGAGCTGTTTTTT.

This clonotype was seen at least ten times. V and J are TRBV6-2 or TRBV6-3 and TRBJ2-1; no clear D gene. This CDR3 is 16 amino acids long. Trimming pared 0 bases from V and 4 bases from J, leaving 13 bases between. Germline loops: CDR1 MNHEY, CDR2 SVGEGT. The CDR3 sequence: CASSYSFQKKYNEQFF. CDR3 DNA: TGTGCCAGCAGTTACTCTTTCCAGAAAAAGTACAATGAGCAGTTCTTC.

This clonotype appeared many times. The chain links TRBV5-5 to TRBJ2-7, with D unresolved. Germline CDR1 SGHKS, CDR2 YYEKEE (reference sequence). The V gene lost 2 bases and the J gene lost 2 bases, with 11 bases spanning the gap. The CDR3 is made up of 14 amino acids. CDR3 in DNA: TGTGCCAGCAGCTTTGGACCGGCCACCTACGAGCAGTACTTC. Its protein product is CASSFGPATYEQYF. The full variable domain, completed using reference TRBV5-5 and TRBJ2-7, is DAGVTQSPTHLIKTRGQQVTLRCSPISGHKSVSWYQQVLGQGPQFIFQYYEKEERGRGNFPDRFSARQFPNYSSELNVNALLLGDSALYLCASSFGPATYEQYFGPGTRLTVT.

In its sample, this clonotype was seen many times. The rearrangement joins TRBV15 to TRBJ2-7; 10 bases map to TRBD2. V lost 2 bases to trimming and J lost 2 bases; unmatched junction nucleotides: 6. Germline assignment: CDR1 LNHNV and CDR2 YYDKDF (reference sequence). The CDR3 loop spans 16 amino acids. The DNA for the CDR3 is TGTGCCACCAGCAGATCCCGGACTAGCGGCGCCTACGAGCAGTACTTC. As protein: CATSRSRTSGAYEQYF.